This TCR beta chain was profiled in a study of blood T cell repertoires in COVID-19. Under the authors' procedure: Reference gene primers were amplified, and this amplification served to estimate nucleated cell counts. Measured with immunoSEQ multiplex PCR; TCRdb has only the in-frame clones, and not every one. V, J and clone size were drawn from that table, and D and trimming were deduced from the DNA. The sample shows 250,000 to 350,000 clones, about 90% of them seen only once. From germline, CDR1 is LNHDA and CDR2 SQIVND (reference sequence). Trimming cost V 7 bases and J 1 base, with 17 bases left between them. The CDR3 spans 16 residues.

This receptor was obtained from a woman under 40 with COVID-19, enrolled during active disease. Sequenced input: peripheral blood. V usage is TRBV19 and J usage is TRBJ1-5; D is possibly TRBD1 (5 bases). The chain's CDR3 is CASTSGFGGSNQPQHF. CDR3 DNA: TGTGCCAGTACCTCAGGGTTTGGGGGGAGCAATCAGCCCCAGCATTTT.